Listed below are T cell receptor beta chains from one sample, sequenced in a study of PD-L1 blockade in urothelial cancer. This table comes from immunoSEQ multiplex PCR, and its TCRdb copy is limited to in-frame clones, with some not included. The table has approximately 70,000 clones, roughly 91% seen once. Here the sequenced sample was PBMCs, taken around atezolizumab (anti-PD-L1) treatment. The receptors were gathered from a man in his sixties with urothelial cancer. CDR3s include the opening cysteine and the closing phenylalanine or tryptophan. Fields, in order: clone size, J gene, V gene, D gene, CDR3 protein, CDR3 DNA. D genes are given only for firm matches. A row's size may be missing; if present it is once, few, many or a size class.

>-|TRBJ2-7|TRBV18|-
CASSFEVGGGSYEQYF
TGTGCCAGCTCATTCGAGGTGGGAGGGGGTTCCTACGAGCAGTACTTC
>-|TRBJ2-1|TRBV7-7|TRBD2
CASSPGLAGETAHNEQFF
TGTGCCAGCAGCCCGGGACTAGCGGGAGAAACGGCCCACAATGAGCAGTTCTTC
>once|TRBJ1-2|TRBV30|-
CAWSVRRALSGYTF
TGTGCCTGGAGTGTACGCAGGGCCCTTTCTGGCTACACCTTC
>-|TRBJ2-3|TRBV5-1|TRBD2
CASSFLSGGNTDTQYF
TGCGCCAGCAGCTTTTTAAGCGGGGGGAACACAGATACGCAGTATTTT
>-|TRBJ2-3|TRBV19|-
CASSIGAKGVTGTDTQYF
TGTGCCAGTAGTATAGGGGCGAAAGGGGTTACAGGCACAGATACGCAGTATTTT
>-|TRBJ1-1|TRBV7-9|-
CASSLDGSAAFF
TGTGCCAGCAGCTTAGATGGGAGTGCCGCTTTCTTT
>-|TRBJ2-2|TRBV30|TRBD2
CAWSGGVGELFF
TGTGCCTGGAGCGGGGGGGTCGGGGAGCTGTTTTTT
>-|TRBJ2-3|TRBV10-1|-
CASSERGASTDTQYF
TGCGCCAGCAGTGAACGGGGGGCTAGCACAGATACGCAGTATTTT
>-|TRBJ2-5|TRBV4-3|TRBD1
CASSPGGQGKRETQYF
TGCGCCAGCAGCCCTGGAGGACAGGGTAAAAGGGAGACCCAGTACTTC
>-|TRBJ1-2|TRBV6-1|TRBD1
CASSGAGQGAIDGGYTF
TGTGCCAGCAGTGGCGCGGGACAGGGGGCAATCGATGGTGGCTACACCTTC
>once|TRBJ2-6|TRBV13|TRBD1
CASSPPRQGLPSGANVLTF
TGTGCCAGCAGCCCCCCCCGACAGGGTCTCCCTTCTGGGGCCAACGTCCTGACTTTC
>once|TRBJ2-2|TRBV5-6|-
CASSLPRDNTGELFF
TGTGCCAGCAGCTTACCCAGGGATAACACCGGGGAGCTGTTTTTT
>once|TRBJ2-2|TRBV5-4|TRBD1
CASSLDFGTGVSGELFF
TGTGCCAGCAGCTTAGACTTCGGGACAGGGGTTTCCGGGGAGCTGTTTTTT
>-|TRBJ2-1|TRBV19|TRBD1
CASSTLRTGNEQFF
TGTGCCAGTAGTACCCTCCGGACAGGCAATGAGCAGTTCTTC
>-|TRBJ1-5|TRBV19|-
CASRPGVYSNQPQHF
TGTGCCAGCCGTCCAGGGGTATATAGCAATCAGCCCCAGCATTTT
>-|TRBJ2-7|TRBV7-6|-
CASSPDSSPPLEEQYF
TGTGCCAGCAGTCCCGACAGTTCCCCACCTCTGGAGGAGCAGTACTTC
>-|TRBJ1-1|TRBV6-6|-
CASSSTDMNTEAFF
TGTGCCAGCAGTTCGACAGATATGAACACTGAAGCTTTCTTT
>few|TRBJ2-7|TRBV6-5|TRBD2
CASSYGASGKNEQYF
TGTGCCAGCAGTTACGGCGCGAGCGGGAAAAACGAGCAGTACTTC
>-|TRBJ2-5|TRBV11-2|TRBD2
CASSLTSGESETQYF
TGTGCCAGCAGCCTGACTAGCGGGGAGAGTGAGACCCAGTACTTC
>-|TRBJ2-1|TRBV7-2|TRBD2
CASSLASGGASEQFF
TGTGCCAGCAGCTTAGCTAGCGGGGGGGCCAGTGAGCAGTTCTTC
>-|TRBJ1-2|TRBV18|-
CASSLTTGGNYGYTF
TGTGCCAGCTCACTTACGACAGGAGGTAACTATGGCTACACCTTC
>-|TRBJ1-1|TRBV6-5|-
CASSYPPSEAFF
TGTGCCAGCAGTTACCCCCCTTCTGAAGCTTTCTTT
>few|TRBJ1-2|TRBV6-6|-
CASSFVGSYGYTF
TGTGCCAGCAGTTTTGTCGGGAGCTATGGCTACACCTTC
>few|TRBJ2-7|TRBV2|-
CASSPLDSYEQYF
TGTGCCAGCAGCCCCCTGGACAGCTACGAGCAGTACTTC
>-|TRBJ1-2|TRBV19|TRBD1
CASSIGQGWGYTF
TGTGCCAGTAGTATAGGACAGGGCTGGGGCTACACCTTC
>-|TRBJ2-3|TRBV18|TRBD2
CASSPQKLAGTDTQYF
TGTGCCAGCTCACCACAGAAACTAGCGGGCACAGATACGCAGTATTTT
>-|TRBJ2-1|TRBV6-1|-
CASSEVVPRGGEQFF
TGTGCCAGCAGTGAAGTGGTGCCCCGGGGAGGTGAGCAGTTCTTC
>-|TRBJ1-5|TRBV5-5|-
CASSLATTGYQPQHF
TGTGCCAGCAGCTTGGCCACAACAGGGTATCAGCCCCAGCATTTT
>-|TRBJ2-4|TRBV28|TRBD1
CASSLLQGSQYF
TGTGCCAGCAGTTTATTACAGGGGTCACAGTACTTC
>-|TRBJ2-2|TRBV30|-
CACVSGRILTGELFF
TGTGCCTGCGTGAGCGGACGTATACTAACCGGGGAGCTGTTTTTT
>few|TRBJ2-7|TRBV5-1|TRBD1
CASSLMVRGSEEQYF
TGCGCCAGCAGCTTGATGGTCAGGGGGTCGGAAGAGCAGTACTTC
>-|TRBJ2-1|TRBV7-2|-
CASSLTGLYNEQFF
TGTGCCAGCAGCTTAACGGGACTTTACAATGAGCAGTTCTTC
>-|TRBJ2-1|TRBV29-1|TRBD2
CSTKATSGGHNEQFF
TGCAGCACCAAAGCGACTAGCGGGGGCCACAATGAGCAGTTCTTC
>few|TRBJ2-5|TRBV18|-
CASSPRQGVETQYF
TGTGCCAGCTCACCACGCCAGGGTGTGGAGACCCAGTACTTC
>-|TRBJ1-5|TRBV19|-
CASKRERGQPQHF
TGTGCCAGTAAAAGGGAAAGGGGTCAGCCCCAGCATTTT
>-|TRBJ2-1|TRBV27|TRBD1
CASSTDRGYNEQFF
TGTGCCAGCAGCACGGACAGGGGGTACAATGAGCAGTTCTTC
>-|TRBJ1-2|TRBV12-5|-
CASGLFPDSVVSYTF
TGTGCTAGTGGTTTGTTCCCGGACAGTGTTGTTAGCTACACCTTC
>-|TRBJ2-5|TRBV7-2|TRBD2
CASSTSGRQETQYF
TGTGCCAGCAGCACTAGCGGGAGGCAAGAGACCCAGTACTTC
>-|TRBJ1-2|TRBV21-1|-
CASTSGDLDGYTF
TGTGCCAGCACCTCCGGGGATTTGGATGGCTACACCTTC
>-|TRBJ2-7|TRBV20-1|-
CSAVAVAGQYF
TGCAGTGCAGTGGCGGTAGCTGGGCAGTACTTC
>-|TRBJ2-1|TRBV5-4|-
CASSLGLVSSSYNEQFF
TGTGCCAGCAGCTTGGGGCTAGTCTCGAGCTCCTACAATGAGCAGTTCTTC
>-|TRBJ1-3|TRBV11-2|-
CASSREGFSGNTIYF
TGTGCCAGCTCCCGGGAGGGCTTCTCTGGAAACACCATATATTTT
>-|TRBJ2-7|TRBV7-6|-
CASSPGGRDEQYF
TGTGCCAGCAGCCCAGGGGGGCGCGACGAGCAGTACTTC
>-|TRBJ2-7|TRBV4-1|-
CASSRPGGTYEQYF
TGCGCCAGCAGCCGGCCCGGAGGAACCTACGAGCAGTACTTC
>few|TRBJ1-5|TRBV10-3|-
CAISESLGGPQHF
TGTGCCATCAGTGAGTCGCTAGGGGGGCCCCAGCATTTT
>-|TRBJ1-1|TRBV5-1|-
CASSLAEAGYAEAFF
TGCGCCAGCAGCTTGGCAGAAGCGGGTTACGCTGAAGCTTTCTTT
>few|TRBJ1-6|TRBV7-2|-
CASSLAVPGASLHF
TGTGCCAGCAGCTTAGCAGTCCCAGGGGCTTCCCTCCACTTT
>once|TRBJ2-3|TRBV25-1|-
CASSEFLEGVRADTQYF
TGTGCCAGCAGTGAGTTCTTGGAAGGAGTAAGAGCAGATACGCAGTATTTT
>few|TRBJ2-1|TRBV6-6|-
CAIPKSVEQFF
TGTGCCATCCCTAAAAGTGTGGAGCAGTTCTTC
>-|TRBJ2-3|TRBV28|-
CASREQGDNSGSIGDF
TGTGCCAGCAGGGAACAGGGGGATAATAGCGGGAGTATCGGAGATTTT
>once|TRBJ1-1|TRBV28|-
CASSSLGEITEAFF
TGTGCCAGCAGTTCCCTCGGGGAAATCACTGAAGCTTTCTTT